Following are 2 T cell receptor beta chains from one sample sequenced in a study of T cell responses to AZD1222 COVID-19 vaccine. TCRdb's copy holds only in-frame clones and misses some; the assay was immunoSEQ multiplex PCR. The data hold roughly 55,000 clones, with roughly nine tenths observed a single time. The source was peripheral blood, collected on day 0 of AZD1222 vaccination. The receptors were gathered from an adult in good health.

The CDR3 here is CASSLGPGTEAFF. The CDR3 DNA reads TGTGCCAGCAGCTTAGGTCCCGGGACTGAAGCTTTCTTT. This sequence joins TRBV11-3 and TRBJ1-1; D gene ambiguous. From germline, CDR1 is SGHNT and CDR2 YENEEA. V lost 1 base, J lost 5 bases, and 8 bases lay in between. CDR3 length: 13 amino acids.

The CDR3 here is CASSLMSPPHNEQFF. CDR3 in DNA: TGTGCCAGCAGCTTAATGAGTCCTCCCCACAATGAGCAGTTCTTC. The chain recombines TRBV7-3 with TRBJ2-1; no reliable D call. Trimming pared 1 base from V and 5 bases from J, leaving 12 bases between. This CDR3 spans 15 amino acids. Per the germline V gene, CDR1 is SGHTA and CDR2 is FQGTGA.